A single T cell receptor beta chain is shown here with its context. The ends were cut back, 0 bases at V and 5 bases at J, with 11 bases in the middle. Germline loops: CDR1 MDHEN, CDR2 SYDVKM. This CDR3 region has 15 residues. The data derive from a study of blood T cell repertoires in COVID-19. The data were produced by immunoSEQ multiplex PCR, yet TCRdb's version contains in-frame clones alone and is incomplete. The data hold 120,000 to 150,000 clones, with roughly 80% observed a single time. The chain is built from TRBV28 and TRBJ1-5; possible D gene TRBD1, 5 bases. Specimen: peripheral blood. This sequence was found in a woman aged 35 to 49 with active or convalescent COVID-19. CDR3 protein: CASSLWGWGDQPQHF. CDR3 DNA sequence: TGTGCCAGCAGTTTATGGGGGTGGGGGGATCAGCCCCAGCATTTT. The full variable domain, with the rest looked up from reference TRBV28 and TRBJ1-5, is DVKVTQSSRYLVKRTGEKVFLECVQDMDHENMFWYRQDPGLGLRLIYFSYDVKMKEKGDIPEGYSVSREKKERFSLILESASTNQTSMYLCASSLWGWGDQPQHFGDGTRLSIL.